These 22 T cell receptor beta chains originate from one sample sequenced in a study of blood T cell repertoires in COVID-19. Here immunoSEQ multiplex PCR was the method, and the copy in TCRdb shows in-frame clones only, minus some. The table includes about 11,000 clones, 85% to 90% detected once. Sequences were obtained from peripheral blood. The source is a human donor in a cohort sampled during active COVID-19.

This clone has only one observation. The chain is built from TRBV7-2 and TRBJ2-7; 7 bases map to TRBD1. CDR3 length: 13 amino acids. J was trimmed by 5 bases and V by 3 bases; bases with no gene match: 4. The germline gives CDR1 SGHTA, CDR2 FQGNSA. Here the CDR3 reads CASSLYRGNEQYF. The CDR3 coding sequence is TGTGCCAGCAGCTTGTACAGGGGCAACGAGCAGTACTTC.

The chain has TRBV6-5 and TRBJ1-1; D uncertain. CDR1 MNHEY and CDR2 SVGAGI come from the germline V gene. With 8 bases removed from V and 4 bases from J, the gap between germline ends came to 20 bases. The CDR3 extends over 15 amino acids. CDR3 sequence (DNA): TGTGCCAGCTCCCCCTCAGCTTCGACGGGCACTGAAGCTTTCTTT. Its protein is CASSPSASTGTEAFF.

This clone was seen only once. The CDR3 loop is CASSPGTRDSNQPQHF. As DNA, the CDR3 is TGTGCCAGCAGCCCAGGGACACGAGATAGCAATCAGCCCCAGCATTTT. The rearrangement joins TRBV7-8 to TRBJ1-5, with D possibly matching TRBD1 (6 bases). Trimming cost V 5 bases and J 0 bases, with 14 bases left between them. The CDR3 extends over 16 amino acids. The V gene's germline CDR1 is SGHVS and CDR2 FQNEAQ.

The table lists this clone with a count of one. The chain recombines TRBV9 with TRBJ1-1; D gene unclear. The CDR3 consists of 12 residues. With 0 bases removed from V and 7 bases from J, the gap between germline ends came to 7 bases. CDR1 and CDR2 from the germline V gene are SGDLS and YYNGEE. CDR3 DNA: TGTGCCAGCAGCGTAGGAGGGCATGAAGCTTTCTTT. Protein product: CASSVGGHEAFF.

Points on this clone: An end of the junction does not agree with germline; a read error may underlie this. V usage is TRBV7-7 and J usage is TRBJ2-5, with a possible D match to TRBD1 (5 bases). CDR3 size: 13 residues. Germline V gene lookup returns CDR1 SSHAT and CDR2 FNYEAQ (reference sequence). In nucleotides, the CDR3 is TGTGCTAGCAGCTTAGGGCAGGGCGAGACCCAGTACTTC. It translates to CASSLGQGETQYF.

This clone was recorded only once. V and J are TRBV5-4 and TRBJ2-5; D is perhaps TRBD2 (5 bases). The length of the CDR3 is 14 residues. V was trimmed by 2 bases and J by 4 bases, leaving 12 bases between them. Looked up from germline, CDR1 is SGHNT and CDR2 is YYREEE (reference sequence). CDR3 nucleotide sequence: TGTGCCAGCAGCTTCCCCTCCGAGGGAGAGACCCAGTACTTC. Translating it yields CASSFPSEGETQYF.

The rearrangement joins TRBV9 to TRBJ1-2, with D possibly matching TRBD1 (6 bases). V gave up 0 bases and J gave up 3 bases, with 12 bases separating them. This CDR3 region has 15 residues. The V gene's germline CDR1 is SGDLS and CDR2 YYNGEE. DNA for the CDR3: TGTGCCAGCAGCGTAGGTCTGGGGGCAGACTATGGCTACACCTTC. Its protein is CASSVGLGADYGYTF.

As DNA, the CDR3 is TGTGCCACCAGCAGAGAAAGGTCAGGCAATGAAAAACTGTTTTTT. Protein: CATSRERSGNEKLFF. The chain has TRBV15 and TRBJ1-4; D is unresolved. With 0 bases removed from V and 5 bases from J, the gap between germline ends came to 10 bases. The CDR3 runs to 15 residues. The germline V gene has CDR1 LNHNV and CDR2 YYDKDF (reference sequence).

This chain connects TRBV5-1 to TRBJ2-1; 8 bases align to TRBD1. The CDR3 is made up of 14 amino acids. The ends lost 4 bases at V and 5 bases at J; junction bases unmatched: 5. Germline CDR1 and CDR2: SGHRS and YFSETQ. This CDR3 is CASSPGQDHNEQFF. The CDR3, as DNA: TGCGCCAGCAGCCCGGGACAGGATCACAATGAGCAGTTCTTC.

This clone was detected once. One end of the junction varies from germline; a read error may be responsible. The gene calls are TRBV6-6 and TRBJ1-2, with D hard to call. There are 13 residues in the CDR3. The germline gives CDR1 MNHNY, CDR2 SVGAGI (reference sequence). CDR3: CASSPRFDYGYTF. The DNA of the CDR3 is TGTGCCAGCAGCCCCCGCTTTGACTACGGCTACACCTTC.

The V call is TRBV7-3, the J call TRBJ1-1; D is perhaps TRBD1 (6 bases). Germline-derived CDR1 and CDR2 are SGHTA and FQGTGA. CDR3 length equals 15 residues. V lost 4 bases, J lost 1 base, and 13 bases lay in between. The CDR3 bases are TGTGCCAGCAGCTCACAGGGTCGGCGGAACACTGAAGCTTTCTTT. Its protein is CASSSQGRRNTEAFF. The variable domain in full, with the rest retrieved from reference TRBV7-3 and TRBJ1-1, is GAGVSQTPSNKVTEKGKYVELRCDPISGHTALYWYRQSLGQGPEFLIYFQGTGAADDSGLPNDRFFAVRPEGSVSTLKIQRTERGDSAVYLCASSSQGRRNTEAFFGQGTRLTVV.

The chain recombines TRBV29-1 with TRBJ2-5; TRBD1 matches 7 bases. The CDR3 is 12 residues long. Germline V gives CDR1 SQVTM, CDR2 ANQGSEA. Trimming at V came to 6 bases and at J to 0 bases, leaving 1 base not matched to a gene. CDR3 sequence (DNA): TGCAGCGTGGGGACAGACCAAGAGACCCAGTACTTC. Amino acid sequence: CSVGTDQETQYF.

This clone showed up just a few times. The CDR3 DNA reads as TGCGCCAGCAGCTTGGAGGGACAGGGGAGCTATGGCTACACCTTC. This codes for CASSLEGQGSYGYTF. V usage is TRBV5-1 and J usage is TRBJ1-2, with 10 bases lining up with TRBD1. CDR1 is SGHRS, CDR2 YFSETQ, per germline. Trimming cost V 0 bases and J 4 bases; bases outside gene matches: 3. The length of the CDR3 is 15 residues. Filled out from reference TRBV5-1 and TRBJ1-2, the complete variable domain reads KAGVTQTPRYLIKTRGQQVTLSCSPISGHRSVSWYQQTPGQGLQFLFEYFSETQRNKGNFPGRFSGRQFSNSRSEMNVSTLELGDSALYLCASSLEGQGSYGYTFGSGTRLTVV.

This chain links TRBV7-8 with TRBJ2-1; 8 positions agree with TRBD1. V shed 0 bases, J shed 4 bases, and the junction held 5 bases outside the gene matches. CDR1 and CDR2 from the germline V gene are SGHVS and FQNEAQ. The CDR3 spans 16 residues. CDR3 sequence: CASSLARGTGYNEQFF. The DNA of the CDR3 is TGTGCCAGCAGCTTAGCGCGCGGGACAGGATACAATGAGCAGTTCTTC.

The chain combines TRBV2 with TRBJ2-4; a possible D gene is TRBD2 (5 bases). Trimming pared 8 bases from V and 0 bases from J, leaving 14 bases between. This CDR3 has 15 amino acids. From germline, CDR1 is SNHLY and CDR2 FYNNEI. The DNA of the CDR3 is TGTGCCAGCGGTGGGAGCAGCATAGCCAAAAACATTCAGTACTTC. It specifies CASGGSSIAKNIQYF.

This chain joins TRBV28 and TRBJ1-4; D remains unclear. From germline, CDR1 is MDHEN and CDR2 SYDVKM. There are 15 residues in the CDR3. Trimming stripped 3 bases from V and 8 bases from J, with 16 bases between. The CDR3 DNA is TGTGCCAGCAGTTTTGGAGGAGAGGAAAAGGAAAAACTGTTTTTT. Translation gives CASSFGGEEKEKLFF.

The V call is TRBV5-1, the J call TRBJ2-1; D unresolved. With 0 bases removed from V and 6 bases from J, the gap between germline ends came to 13 bases. Germline V gene sequence: CDR1 SGHRS, CDR2 YFSETQ. The CDR3 has 15 residues. As DNA, the CDR3 is TGCGCCAGCAGCTTGGAGGTAGGAGCACTCAATGAGCAGTTCTTC. Amino acids: CASSLEVGALNEQFF.

The chain has TRBV30 and TRBJ2-7; perhaps TRBD2 as D (5 bases). V was clipped by 0 bases and J by 2 bases, with 8 bases between them. The CDR3 consists of 13 residues. Germline assignment: CDR1 GTSNPN and CDR2 SVGIG (reference sequence). CDR3 in amino acids: CAWSVGSPYEQYF. CDR3 nucleotides: TGTGCCTGGAGTGTGGGGAGCCCCTACGAGCAGTACTTC.

V is TRBV24-1 and J is TRBJ2-1; 7 bases are shared with TRBD2. Germline assignment: CDR1 KGHDR and CDR2 SFDVKD. The CDR3 has 12 residues. V shed 10 bases, J shed 7 bases, and the junction held 6 bases outside the gene matches. For the CDR3, the DNA is TGTGCCACTCGGGGGGAACGAAATGAGCAGTTCTTC. It codes for CATRGERNEQFF.

In its sample, this clone was seen a few times. This chain links TRBV21-1 with TRBJ1-3. TRBV21-1 is a known pseudogene. The CDR3 has 15 amino acids. The CDR3 coding sequence is TGTGCCAGCACCGTGGGGAGGGGCCCAGGAAACACCATATATTTT. Amino acid sequence: CASTVGRGPGNTIYF.

The CDR3 reads CASSQGGPNEQYF. Written as DNA, the CDR3 is TGCGCCAGCAGCCAAGGCGGCCCTAACGAGCAGTACTTC. This chain connects TRBV4-1 to TRBJ2-7; D is uncertain. The CDR3 runs 13 residues. V lost 1 base, J lost 5 bases, and 9 bases lay in between. Per germline, CDR1 MGHRA and CDR2 YSYEKL.

CDR3 residues: CASRLTQGGFTGELFF. The CDR3 coding sequence is TGCGCCAGCAGATTAACACAGGGGGGGTTCACCGGGGAGCTGTTTTTT. The chain carries TRBV10-2 and TRBJ2-2; TRBD1 is a possible D gene (8 bases). Germline values: CDR1 WSHSY, CDR2 SAAADI. This CDR3 is built from 16 residues. V lost 6 bases to trimming and J lost 4 bases, with 18 bases between them.